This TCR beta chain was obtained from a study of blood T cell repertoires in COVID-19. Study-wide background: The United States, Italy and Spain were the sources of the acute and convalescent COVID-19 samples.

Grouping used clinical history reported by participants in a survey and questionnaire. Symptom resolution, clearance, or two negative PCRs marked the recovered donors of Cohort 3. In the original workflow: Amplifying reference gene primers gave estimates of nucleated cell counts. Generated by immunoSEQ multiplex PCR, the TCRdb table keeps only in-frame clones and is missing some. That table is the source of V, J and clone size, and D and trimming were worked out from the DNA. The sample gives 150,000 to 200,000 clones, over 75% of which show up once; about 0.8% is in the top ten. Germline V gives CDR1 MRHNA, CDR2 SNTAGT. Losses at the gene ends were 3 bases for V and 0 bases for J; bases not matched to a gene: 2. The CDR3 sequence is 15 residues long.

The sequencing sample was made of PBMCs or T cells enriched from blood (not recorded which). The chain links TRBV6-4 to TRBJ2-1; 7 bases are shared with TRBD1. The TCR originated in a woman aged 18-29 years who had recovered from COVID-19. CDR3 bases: TGTGCCAGCAGTGAGTGGGACAGCTCCTACAATGAGCAGTTCTTC. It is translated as CASSEWDSSYNEQFF.